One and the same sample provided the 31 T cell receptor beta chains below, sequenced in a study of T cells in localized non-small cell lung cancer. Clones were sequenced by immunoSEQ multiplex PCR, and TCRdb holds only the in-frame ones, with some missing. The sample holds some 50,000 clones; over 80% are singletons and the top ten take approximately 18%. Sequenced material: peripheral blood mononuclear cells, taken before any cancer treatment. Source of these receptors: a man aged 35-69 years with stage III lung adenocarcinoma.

This chain's CDR3 is CAISESAGLNTIYF. CDR3 in DNA: TGTGCCATCAGTGAGTCGGCAGGGTTAAACACCATATATTTT. The chain has TRBV10-3 and TRBJ1-3; tentative D call: TRBD1 (5 bases). Deletions cut 0 bases from V and 6 bases from J, with 9 bases between. This CDR3 comprises 14 residues. CDR1 and CDR2 from the germline V gene are ENHRY and SYGVKD.

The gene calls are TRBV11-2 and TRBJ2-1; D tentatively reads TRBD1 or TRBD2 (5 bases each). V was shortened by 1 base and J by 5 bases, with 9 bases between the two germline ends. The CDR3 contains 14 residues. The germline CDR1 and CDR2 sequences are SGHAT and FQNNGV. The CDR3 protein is CASSLGGTDNEQFF. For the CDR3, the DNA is TGTGCCAGCAGCTTAGGGGGGACCGACAATGAGCAGTTCTTC.

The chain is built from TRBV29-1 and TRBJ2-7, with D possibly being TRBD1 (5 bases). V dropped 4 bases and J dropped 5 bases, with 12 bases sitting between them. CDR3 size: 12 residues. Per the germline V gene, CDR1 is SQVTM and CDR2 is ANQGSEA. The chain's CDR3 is CSVGGRAHEQYF. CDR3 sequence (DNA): TGCAGCGTTGGAGGCAGGGCCCACGAGCAGTACTTC.

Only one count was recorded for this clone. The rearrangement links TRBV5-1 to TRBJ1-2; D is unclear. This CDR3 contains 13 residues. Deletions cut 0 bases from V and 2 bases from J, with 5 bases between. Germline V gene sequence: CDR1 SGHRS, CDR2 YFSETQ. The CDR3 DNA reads TGCGCCAGCAGCTTGGCCAGGAACTATGGCTACACCTTC. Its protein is CASSLARNYGYTF.

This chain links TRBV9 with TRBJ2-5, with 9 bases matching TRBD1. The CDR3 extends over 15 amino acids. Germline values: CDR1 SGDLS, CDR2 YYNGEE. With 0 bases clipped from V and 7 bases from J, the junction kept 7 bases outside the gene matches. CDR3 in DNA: TGTGCCAGCAGCGTAGACTCGGGACAGGGAGGGACCCAGTACTTC. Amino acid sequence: CASSVDSGQGGTQYF.

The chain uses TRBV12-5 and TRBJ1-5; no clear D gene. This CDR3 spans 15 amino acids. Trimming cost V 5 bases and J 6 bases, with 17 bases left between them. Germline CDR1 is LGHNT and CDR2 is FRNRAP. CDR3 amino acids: CASGLARTDFQPQHF. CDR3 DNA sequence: TGTGCTAGTGGTCTAGCCCGGACGGATTTTCAGCCCCAGCATTTT.

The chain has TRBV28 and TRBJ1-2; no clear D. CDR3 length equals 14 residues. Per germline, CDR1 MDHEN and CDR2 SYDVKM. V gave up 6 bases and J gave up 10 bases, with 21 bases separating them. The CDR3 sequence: CASRPTLLRSDYTF. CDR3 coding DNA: TGTGCCAGCAGACCAACCCTCTTAAGGAGCGACTACACCTTC.

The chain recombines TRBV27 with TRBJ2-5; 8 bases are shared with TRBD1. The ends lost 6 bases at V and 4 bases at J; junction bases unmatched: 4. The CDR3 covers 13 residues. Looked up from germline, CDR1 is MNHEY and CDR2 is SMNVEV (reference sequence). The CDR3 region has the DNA TGTGCCAGCAGAAACAGGGGGAGAGAGACCCAGTACTTC. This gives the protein CASRNRGRETQYF.

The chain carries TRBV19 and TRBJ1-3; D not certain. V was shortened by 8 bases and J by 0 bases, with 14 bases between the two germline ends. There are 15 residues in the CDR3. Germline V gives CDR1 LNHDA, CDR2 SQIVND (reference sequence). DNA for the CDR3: TGTGCCAGTCTGAGCGGACTAAGCTCTGGAAACACCATATATTTT. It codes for CASLSGLSSGNTIYF.

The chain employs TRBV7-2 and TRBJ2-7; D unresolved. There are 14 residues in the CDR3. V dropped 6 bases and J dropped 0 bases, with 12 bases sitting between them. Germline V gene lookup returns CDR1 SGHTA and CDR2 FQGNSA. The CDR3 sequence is CASSFDSFSYEQYF. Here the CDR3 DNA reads TGTGCCAGCAGTTTCGACTCCTTCTCCTACGAGCAGTACTTC.

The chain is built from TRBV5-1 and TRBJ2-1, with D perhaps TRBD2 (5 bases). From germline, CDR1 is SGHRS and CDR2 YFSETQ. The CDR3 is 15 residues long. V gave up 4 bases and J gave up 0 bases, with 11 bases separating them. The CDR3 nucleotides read TGCGCCAGCAGCGAGGGTGTGGGCTCCTACAATGAGCAGTTCTTC. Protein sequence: CASSEGVGSYNEQFF.

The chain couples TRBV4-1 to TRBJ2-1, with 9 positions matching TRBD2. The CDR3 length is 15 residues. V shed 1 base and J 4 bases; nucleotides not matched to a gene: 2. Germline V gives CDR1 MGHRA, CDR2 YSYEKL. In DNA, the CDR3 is TGCGCCAGCAGCCAAGGGAGCGGGGGGTACAATGAGCAGTTCTTC. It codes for CASSQGSGGYNEQFF.

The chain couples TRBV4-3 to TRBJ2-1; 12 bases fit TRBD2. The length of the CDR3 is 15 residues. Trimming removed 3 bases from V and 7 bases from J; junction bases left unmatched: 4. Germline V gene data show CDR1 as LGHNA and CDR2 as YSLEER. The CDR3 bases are TGCGCCAGCAGCCACCTAGCGGGGGGGCCGAATGAGCAGTTCTTC. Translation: CASSHLAGGPNEQFF.

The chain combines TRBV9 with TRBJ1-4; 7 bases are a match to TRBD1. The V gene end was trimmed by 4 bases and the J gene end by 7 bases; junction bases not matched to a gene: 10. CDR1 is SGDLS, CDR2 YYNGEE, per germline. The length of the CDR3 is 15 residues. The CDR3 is CASSLTGAPSEKLFF. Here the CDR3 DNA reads TGTGCCAGCAGCCTTACAGGGGCCCCTAGTGAAAAACTGTTTTTT.

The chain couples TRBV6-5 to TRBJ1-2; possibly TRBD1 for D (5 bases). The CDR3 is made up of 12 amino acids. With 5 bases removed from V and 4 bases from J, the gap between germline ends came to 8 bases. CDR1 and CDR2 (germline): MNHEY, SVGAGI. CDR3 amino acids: CASSGGGYGYTF. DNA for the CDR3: TGTGCCAGCAGTGGGGGGGGCTATGGCTACACCTTC.

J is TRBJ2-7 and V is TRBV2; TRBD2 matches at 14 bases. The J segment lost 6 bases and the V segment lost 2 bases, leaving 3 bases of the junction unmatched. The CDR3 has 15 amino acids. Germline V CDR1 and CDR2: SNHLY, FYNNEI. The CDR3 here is CASSEQGLAGVEQYF. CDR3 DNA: TGTGCCAGCAGTGAACAGGGACTAGCGGGAGTCGAGCAGTACTTC.

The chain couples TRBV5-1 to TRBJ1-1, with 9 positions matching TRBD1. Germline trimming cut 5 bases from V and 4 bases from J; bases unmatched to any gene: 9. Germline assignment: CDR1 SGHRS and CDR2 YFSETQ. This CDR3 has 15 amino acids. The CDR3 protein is CASSPGDRDFTEAFF. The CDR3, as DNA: TGCGCCAGCAGTCCGGGGGACAGGGACTTCACTGAAGCTTTCTTT.

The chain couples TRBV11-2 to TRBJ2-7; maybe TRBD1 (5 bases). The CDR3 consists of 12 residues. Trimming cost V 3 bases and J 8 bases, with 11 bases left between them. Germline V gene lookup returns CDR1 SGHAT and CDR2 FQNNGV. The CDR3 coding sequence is TGTGCCAGCAGCTTGACAGCTACGCAGCAGTACTTC. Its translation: CASSLTATQQYF.

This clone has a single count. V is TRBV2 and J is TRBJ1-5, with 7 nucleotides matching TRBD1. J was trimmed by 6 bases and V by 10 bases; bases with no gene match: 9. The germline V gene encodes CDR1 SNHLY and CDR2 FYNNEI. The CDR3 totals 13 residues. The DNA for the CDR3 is TGTGCCACTGGGGGGCAGGGGGTTCAGCCCCAGCATTTT. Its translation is CATGGQGVQPQHF.

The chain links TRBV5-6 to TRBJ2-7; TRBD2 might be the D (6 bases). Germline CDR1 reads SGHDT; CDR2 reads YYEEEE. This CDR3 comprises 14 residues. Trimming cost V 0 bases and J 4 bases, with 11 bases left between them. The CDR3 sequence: CASSLGRGLYEQYF. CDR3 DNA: TGTGCCAGCAGCTTGGGGAGGGGCTTATACGAGCAGTACTTC.

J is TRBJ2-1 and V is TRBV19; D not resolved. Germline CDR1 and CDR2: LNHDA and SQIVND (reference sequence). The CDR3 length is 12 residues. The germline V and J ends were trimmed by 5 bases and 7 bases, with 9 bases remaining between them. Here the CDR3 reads CASSWLGNEQFF. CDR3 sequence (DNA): TGTGCCAGTAGTTGGCTAGGGAATGAGCAGTTCTTC. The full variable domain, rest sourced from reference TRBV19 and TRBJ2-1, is DGGITQSPKYLFRKEGQNVTLSCEQNLNHDAMYWYRQDPGQGLRLIYYSQIVNDFQKGDIAEGYSVSREKKESFPLTVTSAQKNPTAFYLCASSWLGNEQFFGPGTRLTVL.

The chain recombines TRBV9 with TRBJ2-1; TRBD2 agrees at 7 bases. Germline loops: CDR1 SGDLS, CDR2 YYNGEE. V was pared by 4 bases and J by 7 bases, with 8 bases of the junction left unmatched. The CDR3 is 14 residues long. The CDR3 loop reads CASSLYGTNNEQFF. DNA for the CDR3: TGTGCCAGCAGCTTGTACGGGACTAATAATGAGCAGTTCTTC. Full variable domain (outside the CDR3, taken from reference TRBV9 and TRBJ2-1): DSGVTQTPKHLITATGQRVTLRCSPRSGDLSVYWYQQSLDQGLQFLIQYYNGEERAKGNILERFSAQQFPDLHSELNLSSLELGDSALYFCASSLYGTNNEQFFGPGTRLTVL.

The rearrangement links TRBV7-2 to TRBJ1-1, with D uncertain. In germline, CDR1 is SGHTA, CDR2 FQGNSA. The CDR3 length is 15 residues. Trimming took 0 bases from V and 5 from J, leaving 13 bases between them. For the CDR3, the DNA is TGTGCCAGCAGCTTAGCGCGACTTGCGAGGACTGAAGCTTTCTTT. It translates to CASSLARLARTEAFF.

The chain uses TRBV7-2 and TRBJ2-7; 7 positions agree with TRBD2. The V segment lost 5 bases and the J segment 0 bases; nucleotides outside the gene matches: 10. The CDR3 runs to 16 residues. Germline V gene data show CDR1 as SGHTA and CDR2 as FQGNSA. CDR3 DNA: TGTGCCAGCAGCATCACTAGCGTTCAGAGCTCCTACGAGCAGTACTTC. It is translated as CASSITSVQSSYEQYF.

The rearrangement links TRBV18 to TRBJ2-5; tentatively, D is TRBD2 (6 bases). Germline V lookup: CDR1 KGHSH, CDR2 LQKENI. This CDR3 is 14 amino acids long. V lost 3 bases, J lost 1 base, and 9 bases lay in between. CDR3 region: CASSPRLGQETQYF. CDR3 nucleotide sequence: TGTGCCAGCTCACCGAGACTAGGCCAAGAGACCCAGTACTTC. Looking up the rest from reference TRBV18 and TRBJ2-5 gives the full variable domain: NAGVMQNPRHLVRRRGQEARLRCSPMKGHSHVYWYRQLPEEGLKFMVYLQKENIIDESGMPKERFSAEFPKEGPSILRIQQVVRGDSAAYFCASSPRLGQETQYFGPGTRLLVL.

CDR3 coding DNA: TGTGCCAGCTCACGGGGCGATAGCAATCAGCCCCAGCATTTT. Protein: CASSRGDSNQPQHF. The chain combines TRBV18 with TRBJ1-5, with D perhaps TRBD1 (5 bases). The V gene's germline CDR1 is KGHSH and CDR2 LQKENI. Between the trimmed V and J ends, which lost 4 bases and 0 bases, there was a span of 7 bases. The CDR3 is 14 residues long.

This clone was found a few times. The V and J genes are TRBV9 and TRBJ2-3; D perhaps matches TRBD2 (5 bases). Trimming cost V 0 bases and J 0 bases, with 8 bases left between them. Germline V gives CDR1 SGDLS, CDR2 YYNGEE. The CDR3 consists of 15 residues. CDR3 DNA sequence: TGTGCCAGCAGCGTAGCGGGGTCTAGCACAGATACGCAGTATTTT. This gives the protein CASSVAGSSTDTQYF.

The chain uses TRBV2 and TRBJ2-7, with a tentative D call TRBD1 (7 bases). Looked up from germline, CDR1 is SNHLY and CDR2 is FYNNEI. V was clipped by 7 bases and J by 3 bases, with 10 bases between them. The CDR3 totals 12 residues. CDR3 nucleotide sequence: TGTGCCAGCACCCAGGGGGGCTACGAGCAGTACTTC. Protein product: CASTQGGYEQYF.

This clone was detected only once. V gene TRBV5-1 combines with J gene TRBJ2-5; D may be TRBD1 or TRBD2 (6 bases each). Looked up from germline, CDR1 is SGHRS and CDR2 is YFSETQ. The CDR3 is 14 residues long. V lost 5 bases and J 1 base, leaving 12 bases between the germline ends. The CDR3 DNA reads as TGCGCCAGCAGTTACGGGGGCGGCCAAGAGACCCAGTACTTC. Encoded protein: CASSYGGGQETQYF.

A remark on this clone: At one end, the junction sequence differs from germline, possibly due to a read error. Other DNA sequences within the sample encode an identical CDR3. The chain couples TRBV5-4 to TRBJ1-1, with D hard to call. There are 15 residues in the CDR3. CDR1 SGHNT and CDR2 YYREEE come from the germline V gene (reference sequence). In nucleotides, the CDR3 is TGTGCCAGCAGCTTCGTTGTCCCGGTGTACGCTGAAGCCTTCTTT. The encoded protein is CASSFVVPVYAEAFF.

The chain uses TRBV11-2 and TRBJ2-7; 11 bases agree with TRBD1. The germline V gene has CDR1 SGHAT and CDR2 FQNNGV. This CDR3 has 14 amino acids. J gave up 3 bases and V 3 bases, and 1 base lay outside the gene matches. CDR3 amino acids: CASSLGTGGYEQYF. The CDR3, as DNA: TGTGCCAGCAGCTTGGGGACAGGGGGCTACGAGCAGTACTTC.